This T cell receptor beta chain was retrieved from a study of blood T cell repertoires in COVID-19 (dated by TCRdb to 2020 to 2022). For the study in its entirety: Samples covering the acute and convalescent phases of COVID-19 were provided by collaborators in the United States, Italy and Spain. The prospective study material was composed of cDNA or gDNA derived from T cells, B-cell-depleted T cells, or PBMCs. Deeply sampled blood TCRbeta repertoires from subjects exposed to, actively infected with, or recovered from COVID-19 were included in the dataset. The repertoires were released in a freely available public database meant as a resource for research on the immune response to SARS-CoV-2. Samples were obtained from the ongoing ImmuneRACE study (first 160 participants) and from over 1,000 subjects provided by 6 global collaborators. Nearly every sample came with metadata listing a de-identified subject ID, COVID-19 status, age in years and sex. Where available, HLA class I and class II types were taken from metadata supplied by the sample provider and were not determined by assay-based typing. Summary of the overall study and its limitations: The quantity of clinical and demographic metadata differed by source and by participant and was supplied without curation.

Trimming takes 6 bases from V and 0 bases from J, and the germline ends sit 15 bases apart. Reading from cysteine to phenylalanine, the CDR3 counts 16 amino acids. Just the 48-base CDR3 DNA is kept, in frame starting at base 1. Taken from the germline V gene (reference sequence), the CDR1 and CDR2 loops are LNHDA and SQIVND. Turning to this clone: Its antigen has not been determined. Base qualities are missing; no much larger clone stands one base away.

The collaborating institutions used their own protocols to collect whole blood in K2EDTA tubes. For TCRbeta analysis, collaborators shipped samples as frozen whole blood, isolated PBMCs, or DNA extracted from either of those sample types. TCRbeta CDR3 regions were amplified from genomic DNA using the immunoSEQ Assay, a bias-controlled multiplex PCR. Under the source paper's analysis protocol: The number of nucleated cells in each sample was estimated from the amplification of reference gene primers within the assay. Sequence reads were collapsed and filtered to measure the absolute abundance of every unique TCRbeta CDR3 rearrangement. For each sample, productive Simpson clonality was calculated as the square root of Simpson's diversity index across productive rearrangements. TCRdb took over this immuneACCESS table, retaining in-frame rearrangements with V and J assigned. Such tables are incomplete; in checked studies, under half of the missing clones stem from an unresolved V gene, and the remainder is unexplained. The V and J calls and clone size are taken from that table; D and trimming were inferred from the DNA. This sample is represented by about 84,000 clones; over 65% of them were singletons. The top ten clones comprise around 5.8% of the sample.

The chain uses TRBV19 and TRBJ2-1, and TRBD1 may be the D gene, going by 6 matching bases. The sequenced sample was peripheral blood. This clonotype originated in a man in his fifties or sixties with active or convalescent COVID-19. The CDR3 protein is CASRRGGRSSYNEQFF. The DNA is TGTGCCAGTAGGAGAGGGGGTCGGAGCTCCTACAATGAGCAGTTCTTC.